These T cell receptor beta chains were read from a single sample in a study of T cell responses to AZD1222 COVID-19 vaccine. Profiling relied on immunoSEQ multiplex PCR, and the TCRdb table lists in-frame clones only, not all of them. The repertoire has about 200,000 clones, approximately 93% of them found once; the top ten carry nearly 3.5%. The sample here was peripheral blood, taken 28 days after the second AZD1222 dose. The receptor source for this set is an adult who received the AZD1222 COVID-19 vaccine. The CDR3 runs from the conserved cysteine through the conserved F or W. A D gene is named only where the DNA matches it firmly. Clone size is shown for a subset of rows, as once, few, many or a class of expanded clone.

clone_size: few; d_call: NA; j_call: TRBJ1-5; v_call: TRBV28; cdr3_nt: TGTGCCAGCAGTTTATGGGAACTTGGGGGGGATTCGGATCAGCCCCAGCATTTT; cdr3_aa: CASSLWELGGDSDQPQHF
clone_size: few; d_call: TRBD2; j_call: TRBJ2-7; v_call: TRBV5-1; cdr3_nt: TGCGCCAGCAGCTTGCTAGCGGGGACCTACGAGCAGTACTTC; cdr3_aa: CASSLLAGTYEQYF
clone_size: NA; d_call: NA; j_call: TRBJ2-6; v_call: TRBV7-6; cdr3_nt: TGTGCCAGCAGCTTAAACCCGGGGAGTGCGGGGGCCAACGTCCTGACTTTC; cdr3_aa: CASSLNPGSAGANVLTF
clone_size: NA; d_call: NA; j_call: TRBJ2-3; v_call: TRBV10-3; cdr3_nt: TGTGCCATCAGTGCCGGGGACGGCCGCACAGATACGCAGTATTTT; cdr3_aa: CAISAGDGRTDTQYF
clone_size: NA; d_call: NA; j_call: TRBJ1-1; v_call: TRBV5-4; cdr3_nt: TGTGCCAGCAGCTCTGGACCCAGTTGGGGGACTGAAGCTTTCTTT; cdr3_aa: CASSSGPSWGTEAFF
clone_size: NA; d_call: TRBD2; j_call: TRBJ2-2; v_call: TRBV4-2; cdr3_nt: TGTGCCAGCAGCCAATCAGCGGGAGTTGGGACCGGGGAGCTGTTTTTT; cdr3_aa: CASSQSAGVGTGELFF
clone_size: NA; d_call: NA; j_call: TRBJ2-7; v_call: TRBV10-3; cdr3_nt: TGTGCCATCAGTAATTCCCCCTTCTCCTACGAGCAGTACTTC; cdr3_aa: CAISNSPFSYEQYF
clone_size: NA; d_call: TRBD1; j_call: TRBJ1-1; v_call: TRBV18; cdr3_nt: TGTGCCAGCTCACCAACGACAGGGTACACTGAAGCTTTCTTT; cdr3_aa: CASSPTTGYTEAFF
clone_size: NA; d_call: TRBD1; j_call: TRBJ1-5; v_call: TRBV28; cdr3_nt: TGTGCCAGCAGTCCGCACTGGGACAGCACGAATCAGCCCCAGCATTTT; cdr3_aa: CASSPHWDSTNQPQHF
clone_size: NA; d_call: NA; j_call: TRBJ1-5; v_call: TRBV2; cdr3_nt: TGTGCCAGCAGGGAGGGGAATCAGCCTCAGCATTTT; cdr3_aa: CASREGNQPQHF
clone_size: NA; d_call: NA; j_call: TRBJ2-1; v_call: TRBV27; cdr3_nt: TGTGCCAGCAGTTTCCTCCCTCCTGGACGGGAAGGCAATGAGCAGTTCTTC; cdr3_aa: CASSFLPPGREGNEQFF
clone_size: once; d_call: NA; j_call: TRBJ1-1; v_call: TRBV12-3/TRBV12-4; cdr3_nt: TGTGCCAGCAGTTTAGTCCTGGGAACTGAAGCTTTCTTT; cdr3_aa: CASSLVLGTEAFF
clone_size: NA; d_call: TRBD1; j_call: TRBJ2-1; v_call: TRBV5-4; cdr3_nt: TGTGCCAGCAGCCGAGGACAGGGGGCCTCAAATGAGCAGTTCTTC; cdr3_aa: CASSRGQGASNEQFF
clone_size: NA; d_call: NA; j_call: TRBJ1-1; v_call: TRBV7-3; cdr3_nt: TGTGCCAGCAGCTTTCAGGGGAACACTGAGGCTTTCTTT; cdr3_aa: CASSFQGNTEAFF
clone_size: NA; d_call: TRBD1; j_call: TRBJ2-2; v_call: TRBV3-1/TRBV3-2; cdr3_nt: TGTGCCAGCAGCCTGTGGACAGGGGGCGCGGCCGGGGAGCTGTTTTTT; cdr3_aa: CASSLWTGGAAGELFF
clone_size: NA; d_call: NA; j_call: TRBJ1-2; v_call: TRBV21-1; cdr3_nt: TGTGCCAGCAGCATCTACGGGGAGGGCGGGCAGCACCTTAACTATGGCTACACCTTC; cdr3_aa: CASSIYGEGGQHLNYGYTF
clone_size: NA; d_call: TRBD2; j_call: TRBJ2-4; v_call: TRBV11-2; cdr3_nt: TGTGCCAGCACCCCCGGGGGGGGGTTGGTCAAAAACATTCAGTACTTC; cdr3_aa: CASTPGGGLVKNIQYF
clone_size: NA; d_call: NA; j_call: TRBJ2-7; v_call: TRBV7-2; cdr3_nt: TGTGCCAGCAGCGCTGAACGGCTCTCCTACGAGCAGTACTTC; cdr3_aa: CASSAERLSYEQYF
clone_size: NA; d_call: TRBD1; j_call: TRBJ2-7; v_call: TRBV28; cdr3_nt: TGTGCCAGCGGCGACAGGGCTATCTACGAGCAGTACTTC; cdr3_aa: CASGDRAIYEQYF
clone_size: NA; d_call: NA; j_call: TRBJ1-5; v_call: TRBV27; cdr3_nt: TGTGCCAGCAGTTTAGAAGGGAGCAATCAGCCCCAGCATTTT; cdr3_aa: CASSLEGSNQPQHF
clone_size: NA; d_call: NA; j_call: TRBJ2-7; v_call: TRBV9; cdr3_nt: TGTGCCAGCAGCGTACCCTCCCAAGGGGGGGAGCAGTACTTC; cdr3_aa: CASSVPSQGGEQYF
clone_size: NA; d_call: NA; j_call: TRBJ2-7; v_call: TRBV9; cdr3_nt: TGTGCCAGCAGCCCTCGCTTTAGCGGCTACGAGCAGTACTTC; cdr3_aa: CASSPRFSGYEQYF
clone_size: NA; d_call: NA; j_call: TRBJ2-7; v_call: TRBV14; cdr3_nt: TGTGCCAGCAGCCAAAACCTTGGGGCCCTCTCCTACGAGCAGTACTTC; cdr3_aa: CASSQNLGALSYEQYF
clone_size: NA; d_call: NA; j_call: TRBJ1-4; v_call: TRBV5-1; cdr3_nt: TGCGCCAGCAGCAAATCTGTCGGTGCAACTAATGAAAAACTGTTTTTT; cdr3_aa: CASSKSVGATNEKLFF
clone_size: NA; d_call: TRBD2; j_call: TRBJ2-3; v_call: TRBV7-3; cdr3_nt: TGTGCCAGCAGCTTAACCGGGAGGGCCTTTCAGTCGCAGTATTTT; cdr3_aa: CASSLTGRAFQSQYF
clone_size: NA; d_call: TRBD1; j_call: TRBJ2-1; v_call: TRBV28; cdr3_nt: TGTGCCAGCACCGGGACAGGGTACAATGAGCAGTTCTTC; cdr3_aa: CASTGTGYNEQFF
clone_size: NA; d_call: TRBD1; j_call: TRBJ1-2; v_call: TRBV7-9; cdr3_nt: TGTGCCAGCAGCGACCCGCAGGGGGACAGATGGACCTATGGCTACACCTTC; cdr3_aa: CASSDPQGDRWTYGYTF
clone_size: NA; d_call: NA; j_call: TRBJ2-7; v_call: TRBV7-8; cdr3_nt: TGTGCCAGCCAGCTTAGGGTTAGTCTAGATTCCTACGAGCAGTACTTC; cdr3_aa: CASQLRVSLDSYEQYF
clone_size: once; d_call: NA; j_call: TRBJ1-2; v_call: TRBV11-2; cdr3_nt: TGTGCCAGCAGCTTAGCCAGGGGCTATGGCTACACCTTC; cdr3_aa: CASSLARGYGYTF
clone_size: NA; d_call: NA; j_call: TRBJ1-5; v_call: TRBV11-2; cdr3_nt: TGTGCCAGCAGCTTAGGATTCCAGGGAGGTCAGCCCCAGCATTTT; cdr3_aa: CASSLGFQGGQPQHF
clone_size: NA; d_call: NA; j_call: TRBJ1-2; v_call: TRBV9; cdr3_nt: TGTGCCAGCAGCGTAGGGCTAAACTATGGCTACACCTTC; cdr3_aa: CASSVGLNYGYTF
clone_size: NA; d_call: NA; j_call: TRBJ1-5; v_call: TRBV21-1; cdr3_nt: TGTGCCAGCAGTCGCCCCAGGGCGGTAAATAGCAATCAGCCCCAGCATTTT; cdr3_aa: CASSRPRAVNSNQPQHF
clone_size: NA; d_call: NA; j_call: TRBJ1-4; v_call: TRBV6-5; cdr3_nt: TGTGCCAGCCGAGGCTCAGGAAATGAAAAACTGTTTTTT; cdr3_aa: CASRGSGNEKLFF
clone_size: NA; d_call: NA; j_call: TRBJ2-1; v_call: TRBV10-3; cdr3_nt: TGTGCCATCAGTGAGCCCGTGGGCAATGAGCAGTTCTTC; cdr3_aa: CAISEPVGNEQFF
clone_size: NA; d_call: NA; j_call: TRBJ1-2; v_call: TRBV6-5; cdr3_nt: TGTGCCAGCGGGAACGGGGGGGCCGACTGGGGCTACACCTTC; cdr3_aa: CASGNGGADWGYTF